Listed below are T cell receptor beta chains from one sample, sequenced in a study of blood T cells in healthy people across ages. Each CDR3 protein gets one entry after TCRdb re-called the 5' RACE reads with MiXCR. The sample has about 1.7 million distinct CDR3 sequences, over 25% seen once. Specimen: blood. These TCRs come from a woman younger than 45 in good health. Both conserved end residues are part of each CDR3. Each record gives: clone size, V gene, CDR3 length, D gene, J gene, CDR3 DNA, CDR3 protein. The D gene is left open where the match is weak. Only part of the rows carry a size: once, few, many, or a class if the clone is expanded.

>many|TRBV5-1|15|.|TRBJ1-4
TGCGCCAGCAGCTTGGTCTCCGGAGGGAACGAAAAACTGTTTTTT
CASSLVSGGNEKLFF
>.|TRBV9|18|TRBD2|TRBJ2-1
TGTGCCAGCAGCGTAGGCTACACTGGACTAGCGTTCTACAATGAGCAGTTCTTC
CASSVGYTGLAFYNEQFF
>.|TRBV5-1|16|.|TRBJ2-7
TGCGCCAGCAGCTTGAATCCCACAGGGATCCTAGACGAGCAGTACTTC
CASSLNPTGILDEQYF
>few|TRBV9|15|TRBD2|TRBJ2-5
TGTGCCAGCAGCGCCAGAGCGGGGGGGGAAGAGACCCAGTACTTC
CASSARAGGEETQYF
>many|TRBV7-9|13|.|TRBJ2-7
TGTGCCAGCAGACGGGCCGGTCCCAGCGAGCAGTACTTC
CASRRAGPSEQYF
>.|TRBV25-1|16|TRBD1|TRBJ1-3
TGTGCCAGCAGTGGGTCGACAGGGCCCTCTGGAAACACCATATATTTT
CASSGSTGPSGNTIYF
>few|TRBV5-1|15|.|TRBJ1-2
TGCGCCAGCAGCTTGGACGGGACGAGAAGCTATGGCTACACCTTC
CASSLDGTRSYGYTF
>.|TRBV20-1|13|TRBD2|TRBJ2-3
TGCATGGGGGAGGGCCCTAGCACAGATACGCAGTATTTT
CMGEGPSTDTQYF
>many|TRBV29-1|14|TRBD1|TRBJ2-7
TGCAGCGTTGAAAGACAGGGGGCCGTGTACGAGCAGTACTTC
CSVERQGAVYEQYF
>.|TRBV5-1|15|.|TRBJ1-1
TGCGCCAGCAGCTTTTCTGCATCCGTAAACACTGAAGCTTTCTTT
CASSFSASVNTEAFF
>few|TRBV3-1|13|.|TRBJ1-5
TGTGCCAGCAGCCAAGAGAGATATCAGCCCCAGCATTTT
CASSQERYQPQHF
>.|TRBV20-1|13|.|TRBJ2-7
TGCAGTGCTAGACGGGAGTGGGGTTACGAGCAGTACTTC
CSARREWGYEQYF
>.|TRBV20-1|14|.|TRBJ2-5
TGCAGTGCTAGTGCGGCGGGTTGGGGAGAGACCCAGTACTTC
CSASAAGWGETQYF
>few|TRBV7-2|13|.|TRBJ2-7
TGTGCCAGCAGAATGACCGTCTCCTACGAGCAGTACTTC
CASRMTVSYEQYF
>.|TRBV7-2|15|TRBD2|TRBJ2-7
TGTGCCAGCAGCCGTACCGGGACTAGCGGGTACGAGCAGTACTTC
CASSRTGTSGYEQYF
>.|TRBV20-1|14|TRBD1|TRBJ1-2
TGCAGTGCTAGTTACGGGACAGGGGCTCAGGGCTACACCTTC
CSASYGTGAQGYTF
>.|TRBV29-1|14|.|TRBJ1-1
TGCAGCGTTAAACGGACAGCGGGGGGCACTGAAGCTTTCTTT
CSVKRTAGGTEAFF
>.|TRBV7-9|15|TRBD1|TRBJ2-4
TGTGCCAGCAGCTTCTGGGACAGGGGGCAAGGCATTCAGTACTTC
CASSFWDRGQGIQYF
>.|TRBV14|19|TRBD2|TRBJ2-3
TGTGCCAGCAGCCGCCCCCCGGGACTAGCGGGATACCGCACAGATACGCAGTATTTT
CASSRPPGLAGYRTDTQYF
>few|TRBV4-3|15|.|TRBJ2-1
TGCGCCAGCAGCCAAGAGGGGGCTAGCCAAGGTGAGCAGTTCTTC
CASSQEGASQGEQFF
>.|TRBV7-9|18|TRBD2|TRBJ2-2
TGTGCCAGCAGCTTAGTCGCGGCTAGCGGGAGGAACACCGGGGAGCTGTTTTTT
CASSLVAASGRNTGELFF
>many|TRBV18|14|TRBD2|TRBJ2-7
TGTGCCAGCTCACCACTAGCGGGAACTTACGAGCAGTACTTC
CASSPLAGTYEQYF
>.|TRBV9|12|.|TRBJ1-2
TGTGCCAGCAATCGGAATCGATATGGCTACACCTTC
CASNRNRYGYTF
>few|TRBV28|19|TRBD2|TRBJ2-6
TGTGCCAGCAGTTCCGCCGTGGGCGGGGGGGCGACTGGGGCCAACGTCCTGACTTTC
CASSSAVGGGATGANVLTF
>.|TRBV6-5|18|.|TRBJ1-4
TGTGCCAGCAGTTTTAAGCCCTTCCTGGACACAGAGGGAGAAAAACTGTTTTTT
CASSFKPFLDTEGEKLFF
>once|TRBV27|13|.|TRBJ1-1
TGTGCCAGCAAGTTAATGGGAAACACTGAAGCTTTCTTT
CASKLMGNTEAFF
>.|TRBV7-9|14|.|TRBJ1-5
TGTGCCAGCAGCGGTGATAGAACTGGTCAGCCCCAGCATTTT
CASSGDRTGQPQHF
>.|TRBV6-4|14|TRBD1|TRBJ1-4
TGTGCCAGCAGTGACGGGTCTCAGGGGGTGAAACTGTTTTTT
CASSDGSQGVKLFF
>.|TRBV7-2|17|.|TRBJ1-4
TGTGCCAGCAGCTTTCGGCAGGGCGGTGGATCTAATGAAAAACTGTTTTTT
CASSFRQGGGSNEKLFF
>.|TRBV7-9|13|.|TRBJ2-1
TGTGCCAGCAGCTTAAACCCGAACAATGAGCAGTTCTTC
CASSLNPNNEQFF
>few|TRBV20-1|15|TRBD2|TRBJ2-1
TGCAGTTCTAGCAGCAACCTAGCGGCCTTCAATGAGCAGTTCTTC
CSSSSNLAAFNEQFF
>few|TRBV5-6|15|TRBD1|TRBJ2-7
TGTGCCAGCAGCTCGGTAGGGACAGGGGGTCTCGAGCAGTACTTC
CASSSVGTGGLEQYF
>many|TRBV20-1|14|.|TRBJ2-7
TGCAGTGCACCAGACGTACAAGCTTCCTATGAGCAGTACTTC
CSAPDVQASYEQYF
>few|TRBV6-4|13|.|TRBJ2-1
TGTGCCAGCAGTGGGGAGCTTTTCAATGAGCAGTTCTTC
CASSGELFNEQFF
>.|TRBV6-4|14|TRBD1|TRBJ2-2
TGTGCCAGCAGTCGGACAGGGGGACCCGGGGAGCTGTTTTTT
CASSRTGGPGELFF
>.|TRBV19|14|.|TRBJ2-2
TGTGCCAGTAGTGGGTGGGACGCGGTCGGGGAGCTGTTTTTT
CASSGWDAVGELFF
>few|TRBV6-1|19|TRBD1|TRBJ1-3
TGTGCCAGCAGTCTTTACGGACAGGGGGGGACCGACTCTGGAAACACCATATATTTT
CASSLYGQGGTDSGNTIYF
>many|TRBV7-2|15|TRBD2|TRBJ2-5
TGTGCCAGCAGCAGGCTAGCGGCCTCAGCGGAGACCCAGTACTTC
CASSRLAASAETQYF
>.|TRBV5-1|17|.|TRBJ2-3
TGCGCCAGCAGCTTGGCGGGACTCGCACTTAACACAGATACGCAGTATTTT
CASSLAGLALNTDTQYF
>.|TRBV7-2|15|.|TRBJ1-1
TGTGCCAGCAGCTTAGCAATCGGGGTGAACACTGAAGCTTTCTTT
CASSLAIGVNTEAFF
>many|TRBV7-2|13|.|TRBJ1-5
TGTGCCAGCAGCTTAGCGCCCGGGCAGCCCCAGCATTTT
CASSLAPGQPQHF
>many|TRBV6-5|14|.|TRBJ2-7
TGTGCCAGCAGTTCCATCGGGAACCCCTACGAGCAGTACTTC
CASSSIGNPYEQYF
>few|TRBV7-3|16|TRBD2|TRBJ2-3
TGTGCCAGCAAGGAGCGGGGGGGCCCTGGCACAGATACGCAGTATTTT
CASKERGGPGTDTQYF
>few|TRBV30|15|TRBD1|TRBJ1-5
TGTGCCTGGAGTCCCCGGGACAGGGCGGATCAGCCCCAGCATTTT
CAWSPRDRADQPQHF
>few|TRBV6-2/TRBV6-3|14|TRBD1|TRBJ2-7
TGTGCCAGCAGTGACGGACAGGGAGTCTACGAGCAGTACTTC
CASSDGQGVYEQYF
>.|TRBV20-1|14|.|TRBJ2-7
TGCAGTGCTGGAGCCGGTTCTGGCTCCTACGAGCAGTACTTC
CSAGAGSGSYEQYF
>.|TRBV6-5|13|TRBD2|TRBJ2-2
TGTGCCAGCGGGGCGGGAGCCACCGGGGAGCTGTTTTTT
CASGAGATGELFF
>many|TRBV5-5|14|TRBD2|TRBJ2-3
TGTGCCAGCAAGGCGGGAGGGCCGGGAGATACGCAGTATTTT
CASKAGGPGDTQYF
>once|TRBV6-2/TRBV6-3|13|.|TRBJ2-7
TGTGCCAGCAGACGATTGAGCGGGTCGGCCAAGTACTTC
CASRRLSGSAKYF
>.|TRBV27|11|.|TRBJ1-1
TGTGCCAGCAGTCAACAGGGAAAAGCTTTCTTT
CASSQQGKAFF
>many|TRBV6-5|14|.|TRBJ2-5
TGTGCCAGCAGTGAGACAGGAGCCCAAGAGACCCAGTACTTC
CASSETGAQETQYF
>.|TRBV4-2|16|TRBD1|TRBJ2-1
TGTGCCAGCAGCCAAGAGATTGGGACAGGGGGCAATGAGCAGTTCTTC
CASSQEIGTGGNEQFF
>few|TRBV20-1|11|TRBD1|TRBJ2-5
TGCAGCACAGGGGGCGGTGAGACCCAGTACTTC
CSTGGGETQYF
>many|TRBV27|15|.|TRBJ1-4
TGTGCCAGCAGTCCTACGGGGGCTTGGAATGAAAAACTGTTTTTT
CASSPTGAWNEKLFF
>.|TRBV20-1|18|TRBD2|TRBJ2-3
TGCAGTGCTAGAGATCCCACTAGCGGGGGCCGTCCCACAGATACGCAGTATTTT
CSARDPTSGGRPTDTQYF
>many|TRBV6-4|11|.|TRBJ1-2
TGTGCCAGCAGTACAGGCGCTGGCTACACCTTC
CASSTGAGYTF
>.|TRBV6-1|14|TRBD1|TRBJ2-5
TGTGCCAGCAGAGCCGACAGGGTCCAAGAGACCCAGTACTTC
CASRADRVQETQYF
>many|TRBV20-1|15|.|TRBJ2-5
TGCAGTGCTGAACACCGGGAACCAGAAAAAGAGACCCAGTACTTC
CSAEHREPEKETQYF